The present entry profiles one TCR beta chain with its context. What this receptor recognizes is not known. Per-base qualities were not stored, and no clone one base away is much larger. Library construction relied on the immunoSEQ multiplex PCR assay. Rearranged TCR beta chain sequences were amplified using the hsTCRB Kit according to the manufacturer's protocol. Sequencing of TCRB libraries was carried out on an Illumina MiSeq. The study's processing was this. The kit vendor's proprietary platform handled demultiplexing, trimming and gene mapping. TCRdb limited this immuneACCESS table to in-frame rearrangements with V and J called. A share of clones is missing; checked studies link under half to unresolved V genes, and the rest is unexplained. The V and J calls and clone size come from that table; D and trimming were worked out from the DNA. Here the sample has over 55,000 clones; approximately 89% occur a single time. 1.9% of the sample belongs to the ten largest clones.

The sample's time point label is to be understood as: week 11, during vaccination. Each vaccine dose was 300 ug of a 20-mer mutant IDH1 peptide in Montanide, given subcutaneously with topical imiquimod. Newly diagnosed WHO grade 3 or 4 IDH1-mutant astrocytomas showing loss of nuclear ATRX were present in the donors. The samples were drawn from NOA16, a multicentre, single-arm, open-label phase I trial in Germany that tested a mutant IDH1 peptide vaccine in humans for the first time. The DNeasy Blood and Tissue Kit was used to extract genomic DNA from EDTA blood for TCRB sequencing. The sample comes from a study of a mutant IDH1 vaccine in newly diagnosed glioma (dated by TCRdb to the early 2020s). Notes on the research overall: Patients were given eight vaccinations, in weeks 1, 3, 5, 7, 11, 15, 19 and 23, which matched visits V03 through V10. Of the 25 to 40 patients who were treated, 62.5% were male and around 38% were female, and the mean age was roughly 40 years. For exploratory analyses, longitudinal TCRB deep sequencing was carried out in 25 treated patients wherever samples were available. Vaccination began 4-6 weeks after radiotherapy alone, or alongside temozolomide cycles in the chemotherapy-containing groups. Peripheral blood was collected at six visits: V03 (baseline), V05, V07, V10, V12 and V13. Before enrollment, most patients had been given radiochemotherapy with temozolomide as standard therapy, while the rest had received either radiotherapy alone or temozolomide alone. What the work shows at the level of the full study, not this receptor alone: Pseudoprogression seemed to be unrelated to changes in the top peripheral T cell clonotypes found by TCRB sequencing. Selection of PBMC samples for TCRB deep sequencing was based on availability. Vaccine-induced immune responses across multiple MHC alleles were detected in approximately 94% of patients. The authors stated that sample limitations prevented analyses of patient blood samples from being reproduced.

For CDR1 and CDR2, the germline V gene (reference sequence) lists SGHNT and YYREEE. Inclusive of the bounding cysteine and phenylalanine, the CDR3 is 14 residues long. This entry keeps only the CDR3 DNA: 42 bases, framed from base 1. V is reduced by 0 bases and J by 4 bases, leaving a spacing of 10 bases between them. The input for sequencing was PBMCs, taken from a glioma patient whose treatment included an IDH1 peptide vaccine. The rearrangement combines TRBV5-4 with TRBJ1-1; a weak D assignment points to TRBD1 (5 bases agree). The TCR comes from a middle-aged man with glioma. The CDR3 amino acid sequence is: CASSLVGVVTEAFF. The nucleotides are TGTGCCAGCAGCTTGGTAGGGGTTGTCACTGAAGCTTTCTTT.